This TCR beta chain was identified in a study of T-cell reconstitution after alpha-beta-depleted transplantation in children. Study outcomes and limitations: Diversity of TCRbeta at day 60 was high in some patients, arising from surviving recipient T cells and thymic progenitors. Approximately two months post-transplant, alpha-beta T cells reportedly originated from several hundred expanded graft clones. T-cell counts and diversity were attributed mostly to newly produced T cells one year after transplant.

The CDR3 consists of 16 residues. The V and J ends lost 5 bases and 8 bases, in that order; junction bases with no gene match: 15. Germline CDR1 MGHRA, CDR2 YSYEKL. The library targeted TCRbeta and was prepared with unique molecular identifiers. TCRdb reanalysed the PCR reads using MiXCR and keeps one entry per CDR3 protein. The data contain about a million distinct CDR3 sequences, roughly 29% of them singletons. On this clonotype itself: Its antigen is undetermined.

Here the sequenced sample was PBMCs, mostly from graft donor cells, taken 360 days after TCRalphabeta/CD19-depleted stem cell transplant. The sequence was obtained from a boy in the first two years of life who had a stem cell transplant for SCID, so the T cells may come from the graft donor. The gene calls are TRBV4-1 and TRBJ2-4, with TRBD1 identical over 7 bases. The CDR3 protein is CASSVPGKGALDIQYF. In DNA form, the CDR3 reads TGCGCCAGCAGCGTCCCAGGGAAGGGGGCGTTGGACATTCAGTACTTC.